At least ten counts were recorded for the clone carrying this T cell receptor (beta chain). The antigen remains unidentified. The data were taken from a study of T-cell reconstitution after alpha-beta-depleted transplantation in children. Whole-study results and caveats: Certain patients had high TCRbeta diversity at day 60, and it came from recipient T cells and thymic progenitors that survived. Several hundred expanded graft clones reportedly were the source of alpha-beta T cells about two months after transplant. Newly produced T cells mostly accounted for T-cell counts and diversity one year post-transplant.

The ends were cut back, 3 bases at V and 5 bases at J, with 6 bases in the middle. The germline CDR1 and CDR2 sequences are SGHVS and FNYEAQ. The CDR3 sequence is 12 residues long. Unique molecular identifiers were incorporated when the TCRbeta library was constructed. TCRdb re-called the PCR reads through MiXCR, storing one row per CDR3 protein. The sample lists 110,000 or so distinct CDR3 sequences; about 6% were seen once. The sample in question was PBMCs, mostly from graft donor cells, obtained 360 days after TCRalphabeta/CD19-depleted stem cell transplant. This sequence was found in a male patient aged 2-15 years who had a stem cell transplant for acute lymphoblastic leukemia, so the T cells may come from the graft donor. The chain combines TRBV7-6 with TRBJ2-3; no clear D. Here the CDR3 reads CASSFLGDTQYF. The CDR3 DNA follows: TGTGCCAGCAGCTTCCTCGGAGATACGCAGTATTTT.